These 20 T cell receptor beta chains originate from one sample sequenced in a study of blood T cell repertoires in COVID-19. Assay: immunoSEQ multiplex PCR; the TCRdb copy retains only in-frame clones and omits some. The repertoire has 73,000 or so clones, around four fifths of them found once; the top ten carry approximately 5.3%. The material sequenced was peripheral blood. The receptors derive from a man aged 50-59 years with active COVID-19.

The chain uses TRBV9 and TRBJ2-7, with 7 bases that match TRBD2. Losses at the gene ends were 0 bases for V and 0 bases for J; bases not matched to a gene: 0. Germline V gene data show CDR1 as SGDLS and CDR2 as YYNGEE. This CDR3 contains 14 residues. CDR3 region: CASSVGEGSYEQYF. DNA for the CDR3: TGTGCCAGCAGCGTAGGGGAGGGCTCCTACGAGCAGTACTTC. The entire variable domain, with the rest obtained from reference TRBV9 and TRBJ2-7, is as follows: DSGVTQTPKHLITATGQRVTLRCSPRSGDLSVYWYQQSLDQGLQFLIQYYNGEERAKGNILERFSAQQFPDLHSELNLSSLELGDSALYFCASSVGEGSYEQYFGPGTRLTVT.

The chain couples TRBV2 to TRBJ1-5; 8 nucleotides match TRBD1. V lost 5 bases and J lost 4; bases outside the gene matches: 1. Germline assignment: CDR1 SNHLY and CDR2 FYNNEI. The CDR3 is 13 amino acids. Here the CDR3 DNA reads TGTGCCAGCAGTAGACAGGGGAATCAGCCCCAGCATTTT. Its protein product is CASSRQGNQPQHF. The full variable domain, completed using reference TRBV2 and TRBJ1-5, is EPEVTQTPSHQVTQMGQEVILRCVPISNHLYFYWYRQILGQKVEFLVSFYNNEISEKSEIFDDQFSVERPDGSNFTLKIRSTKLEDSAMYFCASSRQGNQPQHFGDGTRLSIL.

This rearrangement joins TRBV27 to TRBJ1-1; D gene ambiguous. CDR3 size: 15 residues. Trimming stripped 7 bases from V and 4 bases from J, with 19 bases between. Germline V gives CDR1 MNHEY, CDR2 SMNVEV (reference sequence). CDR3: CASTLDPRKSTEAFF. The CDR3, as DNA: TGTGCCAGCACCCTCGATCCTAGGAAGTCCACTGAAGCTTTCTTT.

The J gene is TRBJ2-2, the V gene TRBV4-2; D unclear. There are 15 residues in the CDR3. The germline V and J ends were trimmed by 2 bases and 1 base, with 8 bases remaining between them. The germline gives CDR1 LGHNA, CDR2 YNFKEQ. The CDR3 here is CASSQSELNTGELFF. The CDR3 DNA follows: TGTGCCAGCAGCCAATCGGAGCTGAACACCGGGGAGCTGTTTTTT.

The chain links TRBV7-6 to TRBJ2-1, with D maybe TRBD2 (5 bases). CDR1 is SGHVS, CDR2 FNYEAQ, per germline. V shed 0 bases and J shed 3 bases, with 9 bases lying between them. CDR3 length equals 15 residues. Written as DNA, the CDR3 is TGTGCCAGCAGCTTAGCCCGGACTGACTACAATGAGCAGTTCTTC. It yields the protein CASSLARTDYNEQFF.

The genes are TRBV27 and TRBJ2-7; 14 bases fit TRBD2. The CDR3 is made up of 16 amino acids. Germline V CDR1 and CDR2: MNHEY, SMNVEV (reference sequence). Unmatched junction bases numbered 11, after V lost 6 bases and J lost 7 bases. The CDR3 sequence: CASSTVAGTSGSEQYF. CDR3 nucleotide sequence: TGTGCCAGCAGCACCGTCGCCGGGACTAGCGGGAGTGAGCAGTACTTC.

This chain links TRBV7-9 with TRBJ2-1; 10 bases map to TRBD2. The J segment lost 5 bases and the V segment lost 4 bases, leaving 2 bases of the junction unmatched. The CDR3 covers 14 residues. Looked up from germline, CDR1 is SEHNR and CDR2 is FQNEAQ (reference sequence). The CDR3 is CASSSSGSDNEQFF. The CDR3 region has the DNA TGTGCCAGCAGCTCTAGCGGGAGTGACAATGAGCAGTTCTTC. Variable domain in full (rest from reference TRBV7-9 and TRBJ2-1): DTGVSQNPRHKITKRGQNVTFRCDPISEHNRLYWYRQTLGQGPEFLTYFQNEAQLEKSRLLSDRFSAERPKGSFSTLEIQRTEQGDSAMYLCASSSSGSDNEQFFGPGTRLTVL.

The chain joins TRBV5-1 to TRBJ2-3; TRBD2 matches at 12 bases. V lost 4 bases, J lost 4 bases, and 10 bases stayed unmatched. This CDR3 has 17 amino acids. The germline CDR1 and CDR2 sequences are SGHRS and YFSETQ. The CDR3 protein is CASSPYLAGGPADTQYF. The CDR3 DNA sequence: TGCGCCAGCAGCCCGTATCTAGCGGGAGGGCCGGCAGATACGCAGTATTTT.

This chain joins TRBV7-8 and TRBJ1-5, with 8 bases matching TRBD1. The germline gives CDR1 SGHVS, CDR2 FQNEAQ. The J segment lost 6 bases and the V segment lost 0 bases, leaving 10 bases of the junction unmatched. CDR3 length: 17 amino acids. CDR3 DNA: TGTGCCAGCAGCTTAGCCCGGACAGGGTACGGGAGTCAGCCCCAGCATTTT. It yields the protein CASSLARTGYGSQPQHF. The entire variable domain, with the rest obtained from reference TRBV7-8 and TRBJ1-5, is as follows: GAGVSQSPRYKVAKRGQDVALRCDPISGHVSLFWYQQALGQGPEFLTYFQNEAQLDKSGLPSDRFFAERPEGSVSTLKIQRTQQEDSAVYLCASSLARTGYGSQPQHFGDGTRLSIL.

The chain joins TRBV30 to TRBJ1-2, with a possible D match to TRBD1 (5 bases). Trimming pared 1 base from V and 5 bases from J, leaving 11 bases between. The CDR3 loop spans 13 amino acids. Germline CDR1 reads GTSNPN; CDR2 reads SVGIG (reference sequence). The CDR3 DNA reads TGTGCCTGGAGTGAAACAGGTGCTTATGGCTACACCTTC. Translating it yields CAWSETGAYGYTF. Looking up the rest from reference TRBV30 and TRBJ1-2 gives the full variable domain: SQTIHQWPATLVQPVGSPLSLECTVEGTSNPNLYWYRQAAGRGLQLLFYSVGIGQISSEVPQNLSASRPQDRQFILSSKKLLLSDSGFYLCAWSETGAYGYTFGSGTRLTVV.

The gene calls are TRBV10-1 and TRBJ1-2; D remains unclear. The CDR3 has 13 amino acids. From germline, CDR1 is WNHNN and CDR2 SYGVQD (reference sequence). Trimming removed 2 bases at V and 2 bases at J, with 6 bases between. The CDR3 nucleotides read TGCGCCAGCAGTGAGCACGGGAACTATGGCTACACCTTC. Protein: CASSEHGNYGYTF.

The V call is TRBV9, the J call TRBJ1-2; D possibly corresponds to TRBD1 (5 bases). This CDR3 region has 15 residues. The V and J ends lost 2 bases and 1 base respectively, with 12 bases between them. Germline-derived CDR1 and CDR2 are SGDLS and YYNGEE. The CDR3 DNA reads as TGTGCCAGCAGCGTTACAGGTCAGATTAACTATGGCTACACCTTC. As protein: CASSVTGQINYGYTF.

The gene calls are TRBV7-3 and TRBJ2-7; TRBD2 matches at 7 bases. In germline, CDR1 is SGHTA, CDR2 FQGTGA. Unmatched junction bases numbered 7, after V lost 3 bases and J lost 2 bases. The CDR3 runs 15 residues. The CDR3 sequence is CASSLFGTKTYEQYF. The CDR3 DNA reads as TGTGCCAGCAGCTTGTTCGGGACTAAGACCTACGAGCAGTACTTC. The variable domain in full, with the rest retrieved from reference TRBV7-3 and TRBJ2-7, is GAGVSQTPSNKVTEKGKYVELRCDPISGHTALYWYRQSLGQGPEFLIYFQGTGAADDSGLPNDRFFAVRPEGSVSTLKIQRTERGDSAVYLCASSLFGTKTYEQYFGPGTRLTVT.

The chain recombines TRBV28 with TRBJ1-4, with a tentative D call TRBD1 (5 bases). CDR1 is MDHEN, CDR2 SYDVKM, per germline. The CDR3 has 11 residues. With 4 bases removed from V and 13 bases from J, the gap between germline ends came to 10 bases. Here the CDR3 reads CASSSPGRLFF. CDR3 sequence (DNA): TGTGCCAGCAGTTCCCCAGGGCGACTGTTTTTT.

The chain is built from TRBV9 and TRBJ2-1; TRBD1 matches 7 bases. Germline V gives CDR1 SGDLS, CDR2 YYNGEE. This CDR3 is built from 15 residues. J was trimmed by 6 bases and V by 4 bases; bases with no gene match: 10. The CDR3 DNA reads as TGTGCCAGCAGCTACGACAGGGAATCGTCCAATGAGCAGTTCTTC. Translation gives CASSYDRESSNEQFF.

Within the sample, this clone is medium-sized. This chain joins TRBV28 and TRBJ1-6; D is unresolved. In germline, CDR1 is MDHEN, CDR2 SYDVKM. The CDR3 totals 14 residues. Trimming left V 5 bases short and J 8 bases short, with 13 bases between. The CDR3 loop reads CASSPGTDDSPLHF. The CDR3 DNA sequence: TGTGCCAGCAGTCCCGGCACAGACGATTCACCCCTCCACTTT.

The rearrangement links TRBV30 to TRBJ2-7; D might be TRBD2 (7 bases). There are 13 residues in the CDR3. Germline V gene sequence: CDR1 GTSNPN, CDR2 SVGIG (reference sequence). CDR3 sequence: CVSARGGNYEQYF. Here the CDR3 DNA reads TGTGTCTCTGCCAGGGGAGGGAACTACGAGCAGTACTTC. Complete variable domain (other parts from reference TRBV30 and TRBJ2-7): SQTIHQWPATLVQPVGSPLSLECTVEGTSNPNLYWYRQAAGRGLQLLFYSVGIGQISSEVPQNLSASRPQDRQFILSSKKLLLSDSGFYLCVSARGGNYEQYFGPGTRLTVT.

V usage is TRBV5-1 and J usage is TRBJ1-4; 9 bases line up with TRBD1. Per germline, CDR1 SGHRS and CDR2 YFSETQ. The trim removed 0 bases at V and 8 bases at J, leaving 14 bases unmatched. The CDR3 extends over 18 amino acids. The CDR3 region has the DNA TGCGCCAGCAGCTTGGGATGGGGACAGGGAGGTGACGAGGAAAAACTGTTTTTT. It specifies CASSLGWGQGGDEEKLFF.

For the CDR3, the DNA is TGTGCCAGCAGCTTAGACAGGGGCAACGAGCAGTACTTC. Translated, it gives CASSLDRGNEQYF. J is TRBJ2-7 and V is TRBV7-9, with 7 positions matching TRBD1. J was trimmed by 5 bases and V by 1 base; bases with no gene match: 2. Germline lookup yields CDR1 SEHNR and CDR2 FQNEAQ (reference sequence). The CDR3 totals 13 residues.

This clone was counted once. The chain joins TRBV3-1 (or the pseudogene TRBV3-2) to TRBJ2-2; maybe TRBD2 (5 bases). The germline gives CDR1 LGHDT, CDR2 YNNKEL (reference sequence). The CDR3 consists of 17 residues. V lost 4 bases and J lost 3, with 18 bases in between. CDR3 bases: TGTGCCAGCAGCCGCCAATCCACGGACTTTTACACCGGGGAGCTGTTTTTT. Residues: CASSRQSTDFYTGELFF.